The 18 T cell receptor beta chains presented below share a single source sample, sequenced in a study of blood T cell repertoires in COVID-19. Profiled with immunoSEQ multiplex PCR; TCRdb holds only in-frame clones, not every one. The table shows about 350,000 clones, with about nine tenths occurring only once. Sequencing used PBMCs or T cells enriched from blood (not recorded which). The source is a woman aged 25 to 39 who had been exposed to COVID-19.

The V call is TRBV7-9, the J call TRBJ1-6; 7 nucleotides line up with TRBD1. The length of the CDR3 is 14 residues. V lost 5 bases to trimming and J lost 7 bases; unmatched junction nucleotides: 5. CDR1 and CDR2 (germline): SEHNR, FQNEAQ (reference sequence). The CDR3 nucleotides are TGTGCCAGCAGCCGGGACAGTGAGAATTCACCCCTCCACTTT. Translating gives CASSRDSENSPLHF. Using reference TRBV7-9 and TRBJ1-6 for the parts outside the CDR3, the full variable domain is DTGVSQNPRHKITKRGQNVTFRCDPISEHNRLYWYRQTLGQGPEFLTYFQNEAQLEKSRLLSDRFSAERPKGSFSTLEIQRTEQGDSAMYLCASSRDSENSPLHFGNGTRLTVT.

This chain links TRBV9 with TRBJ2-3; weak D call: TRBD2 (7 bases). The CDR3 is 16 residues long. The germline V gene encodes CDR1 SGDLS and CDR2 YYNGEE. V lost 5 bases to trimming and J lost 6 bases, with 22 bases between them. This chain's CDR3 is CASSGAGRGARDTQYF. CDR3 nucleotides: TGTGCCAGCAGTGGCGCGGGACGGGGGGCTAGGGATACGCAGTATTTT.

This clone appeared a few times. The genes are TRBV5-1 and TRBJ2-7; 8 bases agree with TRBD2. CDR3 length equals 16 residues. V lost 2 bases to trimming and J lost 3 bases; unmatched junction nucleotides: 10. From germline, CDR1 is SGHRS and CDR2 YFSETQ. The CDR3 region is CASSLVGAGGVYEQYF. CDR3 nucleotides: TGCGCCAGCAGCTTAGTAGGCGCGGGAGGAGTCTACGAGCAGTACTTC.

This sequence joins TRBV10-3 and TRBJ1-1; D possibly corresponds to TRBD1 (5 bases). The germline V and J ends were trimmed by 7 bases and 0 bases, with 9 bases remaining between them. Germline CDR1 ENHRY, CDR2 SYGVKD. This CDR3 contains 13 residues. The CDR3 is CAIIRDMNTEAFF. For the CDR3, the DNA is TGTGCCATCATCAGGGATATGAACACTGAAGCTTTCTTT.

The rearrangement links TRBV19 to TRBJ2-7, with 16 bases that match TRBD2. This CDR3 comprises 20 residues. V gave up 3 bases and J gave up 6 bases; unmatched junction bases: 17. In germline, CDR1 is LNHDA, CDR2 SQIVND (reference sequence). The CDR3 nucleotides are TGTGCCAGTAGTATCCCCCGCACCGGGACTAGCGGGAGGGCGATCGGCGAGCAGTACTTC. It is translated as CASSIPRTGTSGRAIGEQYF.

The chain is built from TRBV23-1 and TRBJ1-6, with 7 bases lining up with TRBD1. TRBV23-1 is marked as an open reading frame, function uncertain. The ends lost 7 bases at V and 6 bases at J; junction bases unmatched: 9. CDR3 size: 15 residues. The CDR3 loop reads CASTGQPDGNSPLHF. CDR3 nucleotide sequence: TGCGCCAGCACGGGACAGCCTGATGGTAATTCACCCCTCCACTTT.

The V call is TRBV30, the J call TRBJ2-1; the D is unclear. There are 14 residues in the CDR3. V lost 4 bases to trimming and J lost 0 bases, with 10 bases between them. From germline, CDR1 is GTSNPN and CDR2 SVGIG (reference sequence). The CDR3 region has the DNA TGTGCCTGGACCAAACAGAGCTCCTACAATGAGCAGTTCTTC. Translating gives CAWTKQSSYNEQFF.

The sample holds one count of this clone. The J gene is TRBJ2-3, the V gene TRBV7-9; tentatively, D is TRBD1 (5 bases). CDR1 is SEHNR, CDR2 FQNEAQ, per germline (reference sequence). The CDR3 length is 15 residues. Trimming took off 3 bases at V and 5 bases at J, with 15 bases between the two ends. CDR3 loop: CASSFLRAPQDTQYF. The CDR3 coding sequence is TGTGCCAGCAGCTTTCTCAGGGCCCCACAAGATACGCAGTATTTT. The full variable domain, completed using reference TRBV7-9 and TRBJ2-3, is DTGVSQNPRHKITKRGQNVTFRCDPISEHNRLYWYRQTLGQGPEFLTYFQNEAQLEKSRLLSDRFSAERPKGSFSTLEIQRTEQGDSAMYLCASSFLRAPQDTQYFGPGTRLTVL.

This chain connects TRBV7-2 to TRBJ2-7; D might be TRBD2 (6 bases). Per the germline V gene, CDR1 is SGHTA and CDR2 is FQGNSA. The CDR3 loop spans 14 amino acids. Trimming removed 5 bases from V and 4 bases from J, with 15 bases in between. The CDR3 bases are TGTGCCAGCAGCCCCCGTCAGGAGGGTTACGAGCAGTACTTC. This encodes CASSPRQEGYEQYF.

V and J are TRBV9 and TRBJ2-3; a possible D gene is TRBD2 (6 bases). From germline, CDR1 is SGDLS and CDR2 YYNGEE. CDR3 length: 15 amino acids. With 5 bases removed from V and 4 bases from J, the gap between germline ends came to 17 bases. In DNA, the CDR3 is TGTGCCAGCAGTGATAGCGGAGGGAGAGCAGATACGCAGTATTTT. It encodes CASSDSGGRADTQYF.

The V gene is TRBV27, the J gene TRBJ2-7; 10 bases line up with TRBD2. This CDR3 contains 15 residues. In germline, CDR1 is MNHEY, CDR2 SMNVEV (reference sequence). With 5 bases clipped from V and 9 bases from J, the junction kept 13 bases outside the gene matches. The CDR3 loop is CASSVAGLAGDWQYF. The DNA for the CDR3 is TGTGCCAGCAGTGTCGCGGGGCTAGCGGGGGATTGGCAGTACTTC.

The chain couples TRBV27 to TRBJ2-7, with D maybe TRBD1 (6 bases). This CDR3 has 13 amino acids. CDR1 MNHEY and CDR2 SMNVEV come from the germline V gene (reference sequence). V was shortened by 6 bases and J by 2 bases, with 11 bases between the two germline ends. CDR3: CASSPTGTYEQYF. The CDR3 region has the DNA TGTGCCAGCAGCCCAACAGGGACCTACGAGCAGTACTTC.

CDR3 in DNA: TGTGCCAGCAGTGAATCAGATAACACTGAAGCTTTCTTT. Encoded protein: CASSESDNTEAFF. This chain connects TRBV2 to TRBJ1-1, with no clear D. CDR1 and CDR2 from the germline V gene are SNHLY and FYNNEI. The CDR3 is made up of 13 amino acids. Trimming shortened V by 2 bases and J by 2 bases, and 6 bases separated the two germline ends.

The chain links TRBV28 to TRBJ1-2; 10 positions match TRBD1. V was clipped by 2 bases and J by 8 bases; unmatched bases: 2. The CDR3 has 13 amino acids. Germline V lookup: CDR1 MDHEN, CDR2 SYDVKM. CDR3 in amino acids: CASSLRQGAGYTF. In nucleotides, the CDR3 is TGTGCCAGCAGTTTACGACAGGGGGCCGGCTACACCTTC.

The rearrangement joins TRBV3-1 (or the pseudogene TRBV3-2) to TRBJ1-2; 9 bases align to TRBD1. This CDR3 has 17 amino acids. The J segment lost 0 bases and the V segment lost 4 bases, leaving 9 bases of the junction unmatched. Germline V lookup: CDR1 LGHDT, CDR2 YNNKEL (reference sequence). CDR3 sequence: CASSPTLRQGANYGYTF. CDR3 in DNA: TGTGCCAGCAGCCCAACCCTCAGACAGGGGGCTAACTATGGCTACACCTTC.

This clone was recorded a few times. The CDR3 DNA is TGTGCCAGCAGCAAACTAGAGGGTTACTACGAGCAGTACTTC. Protein product: CASSKLEGYYEQYF. The rearrangement joins TRBV7-9 to TRBJ2-7; perhaps TRBD2 as D (5 bases). The CDR3 totals 14 residues. V lost 5 bases and J lost 3, with 14 bases in between. CDR1 SEHNR and CDR2 FQNEAQ come from the germline V gene (reference sequence).

This clone was detected once. The chain employs TRBV7-9 and TRBJ1-1; D unresolved. Trimming left V 5 bases short and J 5 bases short, with 15 bases between. Germline values: CDR1 SEHNR, CDR2 FQNEAQ (reference sequence). CDR3 length equals 14 residues. For the CDR3, the DNA is TGTGCCAGCAGCCCAATGGAGGGATGGACTGAAGCTTTCTTT. This translates into CASSPMEGWTEAFF.

This rearrangement joins TRBV29-1 to TRBJ1-5, with 8 bases identical to TRBD1. CDR3 length: 13 residues. The germline gives CDR1 SQVTM, CDR2 ANQGSEA. With 7 bases clipped from V and 4 bases from J, the junction kept 6 bases outside the gene matches. CDR3 region: CSAGGGLNQPQHF. The CDR3 region has the DNA TGCAGCGCAGGGGGCGGTTTGAATCAGCCCCAGCATTTT. The variable domain in full, with the rest retrieved from reference TRBV29-1 and TRBJ1-5, is SAVISQKPSRDICQRGTSLTIQCQVDSQVTMMFWYRQQPGQSLTLIATANQGSEATYESGFVIDKFPISRPNLTFSTLTVSNMSPEDSSIYLCSAGGGLNQPQHFGDGTRLSIL.